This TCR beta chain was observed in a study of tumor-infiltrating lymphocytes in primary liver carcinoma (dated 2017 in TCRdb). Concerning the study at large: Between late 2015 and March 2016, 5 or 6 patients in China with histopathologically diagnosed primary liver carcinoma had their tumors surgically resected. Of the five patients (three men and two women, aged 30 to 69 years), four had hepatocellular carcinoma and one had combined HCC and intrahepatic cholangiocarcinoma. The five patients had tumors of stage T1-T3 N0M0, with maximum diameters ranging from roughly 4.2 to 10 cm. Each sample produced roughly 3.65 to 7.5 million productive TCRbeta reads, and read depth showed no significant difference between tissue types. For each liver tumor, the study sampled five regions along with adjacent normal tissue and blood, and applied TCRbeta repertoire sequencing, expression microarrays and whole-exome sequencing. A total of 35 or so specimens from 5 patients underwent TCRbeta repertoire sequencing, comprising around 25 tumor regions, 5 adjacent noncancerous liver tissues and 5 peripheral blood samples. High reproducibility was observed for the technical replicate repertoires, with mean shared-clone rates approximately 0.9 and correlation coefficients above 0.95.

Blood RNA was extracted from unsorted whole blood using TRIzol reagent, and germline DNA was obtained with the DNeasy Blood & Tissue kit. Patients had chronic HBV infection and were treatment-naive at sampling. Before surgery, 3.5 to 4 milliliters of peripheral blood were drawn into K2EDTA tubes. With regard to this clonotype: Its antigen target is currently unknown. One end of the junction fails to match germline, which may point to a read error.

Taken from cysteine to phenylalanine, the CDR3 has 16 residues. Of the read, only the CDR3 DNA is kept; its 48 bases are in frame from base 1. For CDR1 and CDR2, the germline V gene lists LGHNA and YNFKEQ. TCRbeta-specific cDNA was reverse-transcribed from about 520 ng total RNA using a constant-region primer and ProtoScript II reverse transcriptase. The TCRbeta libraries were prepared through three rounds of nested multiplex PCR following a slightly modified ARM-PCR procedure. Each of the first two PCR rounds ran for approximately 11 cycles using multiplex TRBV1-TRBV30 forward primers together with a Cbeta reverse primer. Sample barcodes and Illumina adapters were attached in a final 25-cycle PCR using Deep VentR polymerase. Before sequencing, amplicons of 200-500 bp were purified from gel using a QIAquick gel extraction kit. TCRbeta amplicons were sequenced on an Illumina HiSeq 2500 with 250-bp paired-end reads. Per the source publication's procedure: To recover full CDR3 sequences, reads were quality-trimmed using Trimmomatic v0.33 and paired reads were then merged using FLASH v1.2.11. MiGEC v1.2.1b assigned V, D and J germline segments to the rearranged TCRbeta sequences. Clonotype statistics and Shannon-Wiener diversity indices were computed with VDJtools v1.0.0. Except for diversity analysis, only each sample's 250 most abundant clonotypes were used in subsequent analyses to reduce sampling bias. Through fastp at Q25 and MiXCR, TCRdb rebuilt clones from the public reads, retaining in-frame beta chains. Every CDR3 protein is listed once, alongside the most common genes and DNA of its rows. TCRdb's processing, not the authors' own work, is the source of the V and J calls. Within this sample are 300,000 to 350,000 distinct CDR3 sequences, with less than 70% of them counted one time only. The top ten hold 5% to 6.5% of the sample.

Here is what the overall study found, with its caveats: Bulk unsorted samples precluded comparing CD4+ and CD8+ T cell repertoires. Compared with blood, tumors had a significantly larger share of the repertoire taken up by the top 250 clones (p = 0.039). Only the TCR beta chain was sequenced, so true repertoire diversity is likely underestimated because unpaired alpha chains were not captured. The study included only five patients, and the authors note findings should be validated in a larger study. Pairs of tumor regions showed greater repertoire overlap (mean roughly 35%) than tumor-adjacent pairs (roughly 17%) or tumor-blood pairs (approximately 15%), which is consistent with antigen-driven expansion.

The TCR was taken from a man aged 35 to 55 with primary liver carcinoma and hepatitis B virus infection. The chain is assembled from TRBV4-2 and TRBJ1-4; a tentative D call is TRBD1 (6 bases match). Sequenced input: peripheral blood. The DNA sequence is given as TGTGCCAGCAACCAAGAGCTCAGGGGATCTAATGAAAAACAGTTTTTT. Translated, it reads CASNQELRGSNEKQFF.